This record concerns one T cell receptor (beta chain) sequence. The sample is drawn from a study of T cell responses to AZD1222 COVID-19 vaccine. Clones were sequenced by immunoSEQ multiplex PCR, and TCRdb holds only the in-frame ones, with some missing. The table shows 95,000 to 150,000 clones, with about 92% occurring only once. J was trimmed by 2 bases and V by 6 bases; bases with no gene match: 9. CDR3 size: 15 residues. Germline V gives CDR1 MNHEY, CDR2 SMNVEV (reference sequence). The input for sequencing was peripheral blood, taken 28 days after the second AZD1222 dose. This sequence was found in an adult who received the AZD1222 COVID-19 vaccine. This chain links TRBV27 with TRBJ2-7, with 8 bases identical to TRBD2. CDR3 sequence: CASRSLSGSTYEQYF. For the CDR3, the DNA is TGTGCCAGCAGGTCCCTAAGCGGGAGCACCTACGAGCAGTACTTC.